The entry that follows covers one T cell receptor (beta chain) sequence. Its antigen is still unknown. This sample is drawn from a study of identical twins. Findings and caveats of the study: Cord blood beta clonotypes present at high abundance carried fewer insertions; no such pattern appeared in memory repertoires.

The germline V gene has CDR1 SGHRS and CDR2 YFSETQ. CDR3 length: 14 residues. Trimming removed 0 bases from V and 4 bases from J, with 7 bases in between. A template switching step contributed a universal primer site, while unique molecular identifiers were present in the cDNA. Using its own MiXCR run on the 5' RACE reads, TCRdb lists one record per CDR3 protein. This table has approximately 550,000 distinct CDR3 sequences, around 24% appearing once. The same data also went into a second study, on yellow fever vaccine responses in identical twins.

Sequencing was performed on CD4+ T cells sorted from blood. The clonotype comes from a woman aged 18-29 years in good health. The rearrangement links TRBV5-1 to TRBJ2-2; D is perhaps TRBD2 (5 bases). The CDR3 is CASSLVLATGELFF. Here the CDR3 DNA reads TGCGCCAGCAGCTTGGTTCTAGCCACCGGGGAGCTGTTTTTT.